These 8 T cell receptor beta chains share one sample of origin, sequenced in a study of blood T cell repertoires in COVID-19. The method was immunoSEQ multiplex PCR; TCRdb's version includes in-frame clones alone and lacks a portion of them. The data contain 350,000 to 550,000 clones, about 90% of them seen just once; the ten biggest clones take up around 1.8%. Material: PBMCs or T cells enriched from blood (not recorded which). The receptors here all came from a woman younger than 35 with acute COVID-19.

V is TRBV19 and J is TRBJ1-3, with D possibly being TRBD1 (6 bases). V was clipped by 3 bases and J by 2 bases, with 11 bases between them. The CDR3 length is 15 residues. The germline gives CDR1 LNHDA, CDR2 SQIVND (reference sequence). This chain's CDR3 is CASSIQDRAGNTIYF. CDR3 DNA sequence: TGTGCCAGTAGTATTCAGGACAGAGCTGGAAACACCATATATTTT.

The chain has TRBV18 and TRBJ1-2; D perhaps matches TRBD1 (6 bases). Germline V lookup: CDR1 KGHSH, CDR2 LQKENI. V lost 6 bases, J lost 1 base, and 15 bases lay in between. The CDR3 is made up of 15 amino acids. For the CDR3, the DNA is TGTGCCAGCTCCGGACAGCTCGAAGTTAACTATGGCTACACCTTC. This codes for CASSGQLEVNYGYTF.

This clone has only a few counts. The chain joins TRBV29-1 to TRBJ1-2, with D maybe TRBD1 (5 bases). This CDR3 is built from 13 residues. Germline V CDR1 and CDR2: SQVTM, ANQGSEA. Deletions cut 6 bases from V and 1 base from J, with 12 bases between. CDR3 bases: TGCAGCGTACCAATCGGGGGTAACTATGGCTACACCTTC. It translates to CSVPIGGNYGYTF. The entire variable domain, with the rest obtained from reference TRBV29-1 and TRBJ1-2, is as follows: SAVISQKPSRDICQRGTSLTIQCQVDSQVTMMFWYRQQPGQSLTLIATANQGSEATYESGFVIDKFPISRPNLTFSTLTVSNMSPEDSSIYLCSVPIGGNYGYTFGSGTRLTVV.

Comment on this clone: At one end, the junction sequence differs from germline, possibly due to a read error. The chain combines TRBV7-8 with TRBJ2-1, with D hard to call. The germline V gene has CDR1 SGHVS and CDR2 FQNEAQ. This CDR3 has 13 residues. The CDR3 is CASSLDLENEQFF. CDR3 coding DNA: TGTGCCAGCAGTTTAGATCTAGAGAATGAGCAGTTCTTC.

V is TRBV4-1 and J is TRBJ2-2; maybe TRBD2 (6 bases). Trimming cost V 1 base and J 1 base, with 7 bases left between them. Germline V gene data show CDR1 as MGHRA and CDR2 as YSYEKL. The CDR3 extends over 15 amino acids. CDR3 protein: CASSQGGVNTGELFF. The DNA for the CDR3 is TGCGCCAGCAGCCAAGGGGGGGTGAACACCGGGGAGCTGTTTTTT.

The chain carries TRBV19 and TRBJ2-1; TRBD1 is a possible D gene (5 bases). CDR1 and CDR2 from the germline V gene are LNHDA and SQIVND (reference sequence). The CDR3 extends over 13 amino acids. The ends were cut back, 6 bases at V and 8 bases at J, with 14 bases in the middle. The CDR3 region is CASSVPQGYEQFF. Written as DNA, the CDR3 is TGTGCCAGTAGCGTCCCGCAGGGTTATGAGCAGTTCTTC. The whole variable domain, filled in from reference TRBV19 and TRBJ2-1, reads DGGITQSPKYLFRKEGQNVTLSCEQNLNHDAMYWYRQDPGQGLRLIYYSQIVNDFQKGDIAEGYSVSREKKESFPLTVTSAQKNPTAFYLCASSVPQGYEQFFGPGTRLTVL.

This rearrangement joins TRBV5-6 to TRBJ2-7, with 9 positions matching TRBD1. The CDR3 is 14 residues long. The J segment lost 3 bases and the V segment lost 5 bases, leaving 6 bases of the junction unmatched. Germline V gives CDR1 SGHDT, CDR2 YYEEEE. The CDR3 nucleotides read TGTGCCAGCAGTCTACCGGGACAGGGCTACGAGCAGTACTTC. As protein: CASSLPGQGYEQYF. The full variable domain, completed using reference TRBV5-6 and TRBJ2-7, is DAGVTQSPTHLIKTRGQQVTLRCSPKSGHDTVSWYQQALGQGPQFIFQYYEEEERQRGNFPDRFSGHQFPNYSSELNVNALLLGDSALYLCASSLPGQGYEQYFGPGTRLTVT.

The V gene is TRBV5-1, the J gene TRBJ2-1; 7 bases match TRBD1. This CDR3 region has 13 residues. Germline CDR1 and CDR2: SGHRS and YFSETQ. The trim removed 4 bases at V and 9 bases at J, leaving 7 bases unmatched. CDR3 in DNA: TGCGCCAGCAGCCCGACAGGGTATGGTGAGCAGTTCTTC. Amino acid sequence: CASSPTGYGEQFF. The whole variable domain, filled in from reference TRBV5-1 and TRBJ2-1, reads KAGVTQTPRYLIKTRGQQVTLSCSPISGHRSVSWYQQTPGQGLQFLFEYFSETQRNKGNFPGRFSGRQFSNSRSEMNVSTLELGDSALYLCASSPTGYGEQFFGPGTRLTVL.